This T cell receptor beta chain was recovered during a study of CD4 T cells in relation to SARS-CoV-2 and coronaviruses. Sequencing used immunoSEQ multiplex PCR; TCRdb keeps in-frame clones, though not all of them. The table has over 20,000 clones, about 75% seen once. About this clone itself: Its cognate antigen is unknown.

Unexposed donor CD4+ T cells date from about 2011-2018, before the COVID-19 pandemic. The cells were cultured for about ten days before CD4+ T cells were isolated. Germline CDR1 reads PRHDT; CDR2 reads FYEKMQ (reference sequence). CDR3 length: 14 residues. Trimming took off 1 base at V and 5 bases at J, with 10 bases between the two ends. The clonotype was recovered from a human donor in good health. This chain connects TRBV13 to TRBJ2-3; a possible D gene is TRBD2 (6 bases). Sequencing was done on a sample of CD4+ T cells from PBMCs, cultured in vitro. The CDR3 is CASSLELAEDTQYF. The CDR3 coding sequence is TGTGCCAGCAGCTTAGAACTAGCCGAAGATACGCAGTATTTT.